Below, 20 T cell receptor beta chains from the same sample are listed, as sequenced in a study of blood T cell repertoires in COVID-19. The method was immunoSEQ multiplex PCR; TCRdb's version includes in-frame clones alone and lacks a portion of them. The sample includes 200,000 to 250,000 clones, just under 85% of them seen just once. Input material: peripheral blood. These receptors all come from a woman aged 60-70 years with active or convalescent COVID-19.

The chain uses TRBV10-3 and TRBJ1-3; D gene ambiguous. The CDR3 runs 11 residues. V lost 8 bases and J lost 4, with 6 bases in between. Germline CDR1 and CDR2: ENHRY and SYGVKD. The CDR3: CAIGQGNTIYF. CDR3 nucleotides: TGTGCCATCGGCCAGGGAAACACCATATATTTT.

The chain carries TRBV4-1 and TRBJ1-5; 10 bases match TRBD1. From germline, CDR1 is MGHRA and CDR2 YSYEKL. The CDR3 is 15 amino acids. The V and J ends lost 5 bases and 6 bases, in that order; junction bases with no gene match: 7. CDR3 sequence (DNA): TGCGCCAGCAGCTGGGGACAGGGGAGAGGTCAGCCCCAGCATTTT. It encodes CASSWGQGRGQPQHF.

The chain couples TRBV15 to TRBJ2-1; the D gene is possibly TRBD2 (5 bases). This CDR3 contains 16 residues. Germline loops: CDR1 LNHNV, CDR2 YYDKDF (reference sequence). Trimming removed 0 bases from V and 6 bases from J, with 15 bases in between. The CDR3 bases are TGTGCCACCAGCAGAGATAGGGTAGCTCGGGGCAATGAGCAGTTCTTC. It encodes CATSRDRVARGNEQFF.

The V and J genes are TRBV7-9 and TRBJ2-2, with 10 bases that match TRBD2. Trimming at V came to 2 bases and at J to 10 bases, leaving 7 bases not matched to a gene. In germline, CDR1 is SEHNR, CDR2 FQNEAQ (reference sequence). The CDR3 is made up of 15 amino acids. The CDR3 reads CASSLYLAGVEELFF. The CDR3 nucleotides read TGTGCCAGCAGCTTATATCTAGCGGGAGTGGAGGAGCTGTTTTTT.

V gene TRBV28 combines with J gene TRBJ2-5; 8 nucleotides align to TRBD1. After removal of 7 bases from V and 4 bases from J, the junction contained 5 bases not matched to a gene. The germline V gene encodes CDR1 MDHEN and CDR2 SYDVKM. CDR3 length: 13 amino acids. In nucleotides, the CDR3 is TGTGCCAGCACTTACAGGGGGGCAGAGACCCAGTACTTC. It codes for CASTYRGAETQYF.

This clone came up many times. The J gene is TRBJ1-6, the V gene TRBV18, with a tentative D call TRBD1 (5 bases). Trimming removed 6 bases from V and 7 bases from J, with 7 bases in between. The V gene's germline CDR1 is KGHSH and CDR2 LQKENI. The CDR3 extends over 12 amino acids. The CDR3 sequence is CASSGGNSPLHF. CDR3 DNA sequence: TGTGCCAGCTCGGGGGGAAATTCACCCCTCCACTTT.

In the case of this clone: The junction differs from germline at one of its ends, possibly a read error. V usage is TRBV7-2 and J usage is TRBJ2-1; D remains ambiguous. CDR3 length: 11 residues. Germline V CDR1 and CDR2: SGHTA, FQGNSA. The CDR3 DNA is TGTGCCAGCAGCTCCTACGATGAGCAGTTCTTC. It is translated as CASSSYDEQFF.

The gene calls are TRBV19 and TRBJ1-5; TRBD1 is a possible D gene (6 bases). V dropped 5 bases and J dropped 7 bases, with 15 bases sitting between them. The length of the CDR3 is 14 residues. From germline, CDR1 is LNHDA and CDR2 SQIVND (reference sequence). DNA of the CDR3: TGTGCCAGTAGTCCACTTCCCAGGGGACAGCCCCAGCATTTT. This codes for CASSPLPRGQPQHF. The full variable domain, rest sourced from reference TRBV19 and TRBJ1-5, is DGGITQSPKYLFRKEGQNVTLSCEQNLNHDAMYWYRQDPGQGLRLIYYSQIVNDFQKGDIAEGYSVSREKKESFPLTVTSAQKNPTAFYLCASSPLPRGQPQHFGDGTRLSIL.

Concerning this clone: The identical CDR3 is also encoded by other nucleotide sequences in the sample. V usage is TRBV28 and J usage is TRBJ1-6; TRBD1 is a possible D gene (6 bases). Trimming took off 5 bases at V and 4 bases at J, with 9 bases between the two ends. The CDR3 is 14 residues long. In germline, CDR1 is MDHEN, CDR2 SYDVKM. The CDR3 DNA sequence: TGTGCCAGCAGTCCGGGACATTATAATTCACCCCTCCACTTT. This gives the protein CASSPGHYNSPLHF.

The chain carries TRBV3-1 (or the pseudogene TRBV3-2) and TRBJ2-5; TRBD2 agrees at 9 bases. Trimming took 7 bases from V and 5 from J; bases not matched to a gene: 14. CDR1 is LGHDT and CDR2 is YNNKEL in the germline V gene (reference sequence). The length of the CDR3 is 16 residues. In nucleotides, the CDR3 is TGTGCCAGCACCAAGACTAGCGGATACCCGGGCGAGACCCAGTACTTC. It codes for CASTKTSGYPGETQYF.

A note on this clone: Other DNA sequences from this sample encode an identical CDR3 as well. The V gene is TRBV30, the J gene TRBJ1-3, with D uncertain. Germline V gene lookup returns CDR1 GTSNPN and CDR2 SVGIG (reference sequence). The length of the CDR3 is 14 residues. V was trimmed by 0 bases and J by 0 bases, leaving 6 bases between them. The CDR3 loop reads CAWSVGGSGNTIYF. In DNA form, the CDR3 reads TGTGCCTGGAGTGTAGGAGGCTCTGGAAACACCATATATTTT.

This chain uses TRBV2 with TRBJ2-6, with 11 bases identical to TRBD1. V was clipped by 6 bases and J by 0 bases; unmatched bases: 10. The CDR3 consists of 19 residues. CDR1 and CDR2 (germline): SNHLY, FYNNEI. CDR3 coding DNA: TGTGCCAGCAGCCCTCTGGACAGGGGGCTTGCCTCTGGGGCCAACGTCCTGACTTTC. Encoded protein: CASSPLDRGLASGANVLTF. The entire variable domain, with the rest obtained from reference TRBV2 and TRBJ2-6, is as follows: EPEVTQTPSHQVTQMGQEVILRCVPISNHLYFYWYRQILGQKVEFLVSFYNNEISEKSEIFDDQFSVERPDGSNFTLKIRSTKLEDSAMYFCASSPLDRGLASGANVLTFGAGSRLTVL.

The rearrangement uses TRBV19 and TRBJ1-1; 7 bases line up with TRBD1. J gave up 7 bases and V 3 bases, and 14 bases lay outside the gene matches. The CDR3 runs to 16 residues. CDR1 and CDR2 (germline): LNHDA, SQIVND (reference sequence). The CDR3 spells CASSMALTGSLHEAFF. The CDR3 nucleotides read TGTGCCAGTAGTATGGCTTTGACAGGGTCCCTCCATGAAGCTTTCTTT.

The J gene is TRBJ2-3, the V gene TRBV6-5, with 8 bases aligning to TRBD2. The CDR3 is 14 residues long. Germline lookup yields CDR1 MNHEY and CDR2 SVGAGI. V dropped 6 bases and J dropped 6; count of bases not matched to a gene: 8. The chain's CDR3 is CASRAGGPLDTQYF. The DNA for the CDR3 is TGTGCCAGCAGGGCGGGAGGCCCCTTGGATACGCAGTATTTT.

The V call is TRBV28, the J call TRBJ2-5, with 8 positions matching TRBD1. Germline values: CDR1 MDHEN, CDR2 SYDVKM. J was trimmed by 5 bases and V by 6 bases; bases with no gene match: 8. The CDR3 spans 14 residues. CDR3 amino acids: CASRGTGTGETQYF. The CDR3, as DNA: TGTGCCAGCAGGGGAACCGGGACAGGCGAGACCCAGTACTTC.

The chain joins TRBV14 to TRBJ2-3; D gene unclear. Germline CDR1 SGHDN, CDR2 FVKESK. Trimming pared 0 bases from V and 1 base from J, leaving 5 bases between. The CDR3 has 14 residues. CDR3: CASSQELGTDTQYF. Here the CDR3 DNA reads TGTGCCAGCAGCCAAGAATTAGGCACAGATACGCAGTATTTT.

The chain links TRBV19 to TRBJ1-5, with D maybe TRBD1 (5 bases). This CDR3 has 16 residues. The V end was cut by 5 bases, the J end by 0 bases, with 14 bases between. Germline V gene data show CDR1 as LNHDA and CDR2 as SQIVND (reference sequence). In DNA, the CDR3 is TGTGCCAGTAGTTTTTCATTTGGGGCTAGCAATCAGCCCCAGCATTTT. It translates to CASSFSFGASNQPQHF.

The V call is TRBV18, the J call TRBJ1-3, with D unclear. Germline V gene lookup returns CDR1 KGHSH and CDR2 LQKENI. Trimming left V 1 base short and J 0 bases short, with 10 bases between. The CDR3 is made up of 16 amino acids. The CDR3, as DNA: TGTGCCAGCTCACCACTTGGGCCGAGCTCTGGAAACACCATATATTTT. It codes for CASSPLGPSSGNTIYF.

The gene calls are TRBV6-5 and TRBJ2-5, with D perhaps matching TRBD2 (6 bases). The CDR3 consists of 13 residues. The germline CDR1 and CDR2 sequences are MNHEY and SVGAGI. The V end was cut by 4 bases, the J end by 2 bases, with 8 bases between. CDR3 sequence: CASSWTTQETQYF. The CDR3, as DNA: TGTGCCAGCAGTTGGACTACTCAAGAGACCCAGTACTTC.

Concerning this clone: The same CDR3 can be traced to other DNA sequences in this sample. The V and J genes are TRBV29-1 and TRBJ2-3; D perhaps matches TRBD1 (5 bases). The germline gives CDR1 SQVTM, CDR2 ANQGSEA. The V and J ends lost 4 bases and 3 bases respectively, with 8 bases between them. The CDR3 runs to 12 residues. The CDR3 coding sequence is TGCAGCGTTGCAAGGGGAACAGATACGCAGTATTTT. Amino acid sequence: CSVARGTDTQYF.